Below are 15 T cell receptor beta chains sequenced from a single sample in a study of cytomegalovirus exposure and HLA in healthy donors. Researchers ran the PCR with 60 Vbeta and 13 Jbeta primers. The data were produced by immunoSEQ multiplex PCR, yet TCRdb's version contains in-frame clones alone and is incomplete. The sample lists some 140,000 clones, more than 70% occurring once. Input material: PBMCs. Every receptor here comes from a male donor in good health and CMV-seropositive.

A few counts support this clone. The chain carries TRBV28 and TRBJ1-4; the D gene is possibly TRBD1 (5 bases). Germline V gives CDR1 MDHEN, CDR2 SYDVKM. There are 14 residues in the CDR3. The germline V and J ends were trimmed by 6 bases and 7 bases, with 15 bases remaining between them. The CDR3 DNA is TGTGCCAGCAGCCCAACAGGAATACGTGAAAAACTGTTTTTT. Residues: CASSPTGIREKLFF.

This clone was picked up a small number of times. The junction does not match germline at one end; this may be a read error. This sequence joins TRBV7-9 and TRBJ2-1; perhaps TRBD2 as D (6 bases). Germline V gives CDR1 SEHNR, CDR2 FQNEAQ (reference sequence). The CDR3 runs to 17 residues. Here the CDR3 DNA reads TGTTCCAGCAGCTTATGGGCTAGCGTTCCCTCCTACAATGAGCAGTTCTTC. Translated: CSSSLWASVPSYNEQFF.

The V and J genes are TRBV6-5 and TRBJ1-2; D is possibly TRBD1 (6 bases). The V gene's germline CDR1 is MNHEY and CDR2 SVGAGI. CDR3 length equals 12 residues. V dropped 7 bases and J dropped 5 bases, with 11 bases sitting between them. DNA of the CDR3: TGTGCCAGCACTCAGGGGACGTATGGCTACACCTTC. This codes for CASTQGTYGYTF.

The V gene is TRBV7-9, the J gene TRBJ2-1, with D possibly TRBD2 on 5 matching bases. Trimming shortened V by 1 base and J by 1 base, and 17 bases separated the two germline ends. The germline V gene has CDR1 SEHNR and CDR2 FQNEAQ (reference sequence). The CDR3 is 18 residues long. This CDR3 is CASSLVLAAGKSYNEQFF. CDR3 nucleotide sequence: TGTGCCAGCAGCTTAGTTCTTGCGGCGGGCAAATCCTACAATGAGCAGTTCTTC.

This chain connects TRBV6-1 to TRBJ2-7; 8 bases are shared with TRBD1. CDR3 size: 13 residues. Germline assignment: CDR1 MNHNS and CDR2 SASEGT. V shed 6 bases and J 4 bases; nucleotides not matched to a gene: 5. CDR3 region: CASRWTGMYEQYF. CDR3 DNA: TGTGCCAGCAGATGGACAGGGATGTACGAGCAGTACTTC.

J is TRBJ2-1 and V is TRBV13; 11 bases line up with TRBD2. CDR1 PRHDT and CDR2 FYEKMQ come from the germline V gene (reference sequence). Trimming took 5 bases from V and 8 from J; bases not matched to a gene: 5. There are 14 residues in the CDR3. The CDR3 bases are TGTGCCAGCAGCCCCGGACTAGCGGGCGATGAGCAGTTCTTC. Protein: CASSPGLAGDEQFF.

V gene TRBV28 combines with J gene TRBJ2-3, with D possibly TRBD1 on 5 matching bases. V was clipped by 6 bases and J by 1 base, with 11 bases between them. This CDR3 spans 14 amino acids. Germline V gene data show CDR1 as MDHEN and CDR2 as SYDVKM. The DNA for the CDR3 is TGTGCCAGCAGAACCCAACAGGGCACAGATACGCAGTATTTT. This sequence encodes CASRTQQGTDTQYF.

The V and J genes are TRBV28 and TRBJ2-7; 10 nucleotides match TRBD2. With V trimmed by 3 bases and J by 2 bases, 7 bases remained unmatched. This CDR3 spans 16 amino acids. Germline CDR1 is MDHEN and CDR2 is SYDVKM. CDR3 DNA sequence: TGTGCCAGCAGTTTTTTACTAGCGGGGCTGACCTACGAGCAGTACTTC. As protein: CASSFLLAGLTYEQYF.

The V call is TRBV7-9, the J call TRBJ1-4; TRBD1 agrees at 8 bases. This CDR3 contains 15 residues. After removal of 5 bases from V and 8 bases from J, the junction contained 10 bases not matched to a gene. From germline, CDR1 is SEHNR and CDR2 FQNEAQ (reference sequence). Here the CDR3 reads CASSGIRGPEEKLFF. The CDR3 nucleotides read TGTGCCAGCAGCGGAATCAGGGGGCCTGAAGAAAAACTGTTTTTT.

J is TRBJ1-2 and V is TRBV5-6; 8 bases match TRBD1. CDR1 and CDR2 (germline): SGHDT, YYEEEE. The V gene end was trimmed by 4 bases and the J gene end by 2 bases; junction bases not matched to a gene: 10. The length of the CDR3 is 16 residues. The CDR3 protein is CASSPGGAEMNYGYTF. In DNA form, the CDR3 reads TGTGCCAGCAGCCCAGGGGGCGCCGAAATGAACTATGGCTACACCTTC. The whole variable domain, filled in from reference TRBV5-6 and TRBJ1-2, reads DAGVTQSPTHLIKTRGQQVTLRCSPKSGHDTVSWYQQALGQGPQFIFQYYEEEERQRGNFPDRFSGHQFPNYSSELNVNALLLGDSALYLCASSPGGAEMNYGYTFGSGTRLTVV.

The chain links TRBV4-3 to TRBJ2-7; tentatively, D is TRBD2 (6 bases). This CDR3 is 18 amino acids long. The germline V gene encodes CDR1 LGHNA and CDR2 YSLEER. V was shortened by 1 base and J by 0 bases, with 19 bases between the two germline ends. CDR3 in amino acids: CASSQGLRLGGSSYEQYF. CDR3 nucleotides: TGCGCCAGCAGCCAAGGATTGCGGTTAGGAGGGAGCTCCTACGAGCAGTACTTC.

The chain recombines TRBV5-6 with TRBJ2-7, with 7 bases matching TRBD1. Germline CDR1 is SGHDT and CDR2 is YYEEEE. The CDR3 covers 14 residues. With 4 bases clipped from V and 3 bases from J, the junction kept 7 bases outside the gene matches. The CDR3 is CASSDTGAIYEQYF. CDR3 nucleotide sequence: TGTGCCAGCAGCGACACAGGGGCGATCTACGAGCAGTACTTC.

J is TRBJ1-1 and V is TRBV7-3, with D unclear. The germline V gene encodes CDR1 SGHTA and CDR2 FQGTGA. The CDR3 length is 16 residues. The germline V and J ends were trimmed by 5 bases and 1 base, with 17 bases remaining between them. This CDR3 is CASSPSPEAPNTEAFF. The CDR3 nucleotides read TGTGCCAGCAGCCCCTCGCCGGAGGCGCCGAACACTGAAGCTTTCTTT. Variable domain in full (rest from reference TRBV7-3 and TRBJ1-1): GAGVSQTPSNKVTEKGKYVELRCDPISGHTALYWYRQSLGQGPEFLIYFQGTGAADDSGLPNDRFFAVRPEGSVSTLKIQRTERGDSAVYLCASSPSPEAPNTEAFFGQGTRLTVV.

A single count supports this clone. The V and J genes are TRBV15 and TRBJ2-5, with TRBD2 matching 9 bases. V lost 1 base, J lost 5 bases, and 5 bases stayed unmatched. Looked up from germline, CDR1 is LNHNV and CDR2 is YYDKDF (reference sequence). This CDR3 is 15 amino acids long. CDR3 sequence: CATSRGTSGPETQYF. Written as DNA, the CDR3 is TGTGCCACCAGCAGAGGAACTAGCGGGCCGGAGACCCAGTACTTC.

The chain combines TRBV4-3 with TRBJ2-1, with 7 bases identical to TRBD2. This CDR3 comprises 13 residues. CDR1 LGHNA and CDR2 YSLEER come from the germline V gene. Trimming cost V 2 bases and J 9 bases; bases outside gene matches: 4. CDR3 region: CASSQREAAEQFF. As DNA, the CDR3 is TGCGCCAGCAGCCAACGGGAGGCGGCTGAGCAGTTCTTC.